This T cell receptor (beta chain) was retrieved from a study of blood T cell repertoires in COVID-19. About the research overall: Specimens from acute and convalescent COVID-19 originated in the United States, Italy and Spain. Sample material is recorded as cDNA or gDNA derived from T cells, B-cell-depleted T cells, or PBMCs.

Recruited during active infection, patients (from Seattle) were subsequently followed longitudinally. The CDR3 has 16 residues. CDR1 is MGHRA and CDR2 is YSYEKL in the germline V gene. The germline V and J ends were trimmed by 4 bases and 0 bases, with 12 bases remaining between them. Profiled with immunoSEQ multiplex PCR; TCRdb holds only in-frame clones, not every one. The sample includes roughly 250,000 clones, approximately 91% of them seen just once. The clonotype comes from a person aged 18 to 35 with COVID-19, enrolled during active disease. This rearrangement joins TRBV4-1 to TRBJ1-4; D gene uncertain. Sequences were obtained from peripheral blood. Here the CDR3 DNA reads TGCGCCAGCAGCCCCGGTAGAGGTGCAACTAATGAAAAACTGTTTTTT. Its translation is CASSPGRGATNEKLFF.